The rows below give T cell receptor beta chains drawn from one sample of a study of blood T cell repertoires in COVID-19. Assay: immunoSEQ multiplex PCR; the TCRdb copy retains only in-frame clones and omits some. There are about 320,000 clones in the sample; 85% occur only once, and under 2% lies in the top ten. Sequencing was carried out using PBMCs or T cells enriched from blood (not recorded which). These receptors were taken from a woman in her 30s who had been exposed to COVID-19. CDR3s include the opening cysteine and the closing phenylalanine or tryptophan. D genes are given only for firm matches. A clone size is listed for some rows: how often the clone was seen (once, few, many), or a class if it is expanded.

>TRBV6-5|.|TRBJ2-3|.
CASSQQEGSTDTQYF
TGTGCCAGCAGCCAACAGGAGGGGAGCACAGATACGCAGTATTTT
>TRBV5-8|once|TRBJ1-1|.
CASSFGPDRRNTEAFF
TGTGCCAGCAGCTTTGGACCCGACAGAAGGAACACTGAAGCTTTCTTT
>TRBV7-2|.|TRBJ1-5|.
CASSLGTRKDSNQPQHF
TGTGCCAGCAGCTTAGGGACACGGAAAGATAGCAATCAGCCCCAGCATTTT
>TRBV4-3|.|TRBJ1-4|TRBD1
CASSQQGTGGVEKLFF
TGCGCCAGCAGCCAACAAGGGACAGGGGGCGTAGAAAAACTGTTTTTT
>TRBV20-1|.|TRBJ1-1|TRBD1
CSAGQGTEAFF
TGCAGTGCAGGACAGGGCACTGAAGCTTTCTTT
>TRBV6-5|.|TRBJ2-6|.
CASSRGANVLTF
TGTGCCAGCAGCAGGGGGGCCAACGTCCTGACTTTC
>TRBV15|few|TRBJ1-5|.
CATSRDLGHNQPQHF
TGTGCCACCAGCAGAGATCTGGGCCACAATCAGCCCCAGCATTTT
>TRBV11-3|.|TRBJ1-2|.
CASSSAGSYGYTF
TGTGCCAGCAGCTCGGCGGGGTCCTATGGCTACACCTTC
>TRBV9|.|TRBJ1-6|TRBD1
CASSVEGDRLNYNSPLHF
TGTGCCAGCAGCGTAGAGGGGGACAGATTAAACTATAATTCACCCCTCCACTTT
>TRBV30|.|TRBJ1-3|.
CAWSRLTGSGNTIYF
TGTGCCTGGAGTCGTTTAACAGGGTCTGGAAACACCATATATTTT
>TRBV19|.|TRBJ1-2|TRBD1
CASSPSGTGEYGYTF
TGTGCCAGTAGTCCGTCCGGGACAGGCGAATATGGCTACACCTTC
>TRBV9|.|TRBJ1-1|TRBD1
CASSATGGGGYTEAFF
TGTGCCAGCAGTGCTACAGGGGGCGGAGGATATACTGAAGCTTTCTTT
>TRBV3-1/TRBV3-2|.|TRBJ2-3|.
CASSPSTTDTQYF
TGTGCCAGCAGCCCTTCTACGACAGATACGCAGTATTTT
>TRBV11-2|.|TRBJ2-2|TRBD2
CASSPSTGLAGPAGELFF
TGTGCCAGCAGCCCAAGTACAGGCCTAGCGGGACCAGCCGGGGAGCTGTTTTTT
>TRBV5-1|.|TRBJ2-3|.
CASSSGPTQYF
TGCGCCAGCAGCTCTGGGCCTACGCAGTATTTT
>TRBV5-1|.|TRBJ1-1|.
CASSLGQVPMNTEAFF
TGCGCCAGCAGCTTGGGACAGGTCCCTATGAACACTGAAGCTTTCTTT
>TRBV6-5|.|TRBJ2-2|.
CASKIYTGELFF
TGTGCCAGCAAAATCTACACCGGGGAGCTGTTTTTT
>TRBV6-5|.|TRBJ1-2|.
CASSTWDTTNYGYTF
TGTGCCAGCAGTACTTGGGACACAACTAACTATGGCTACACCTTC
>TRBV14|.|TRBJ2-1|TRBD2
CASSRILAGVHNEQFF
TGTGCCAGCAGCCGTATCCTAGCGGGAGTCCACAATGAGCAGTTCTTC
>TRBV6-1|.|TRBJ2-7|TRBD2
CASRTSGRAYEQYF
TGTGCCAGCAGGACTAGCGGGAGGGCCTACGAGCAGTACTTC
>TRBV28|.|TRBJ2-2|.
CATISSWTNTGELFF
TGTGCCACCATCAGTTCTTGGACTAACACCGGGGAGCTGTTTTTT
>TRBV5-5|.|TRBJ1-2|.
CASSLEIESLRGGYTF
TGTGCCAGCAGCTTGGAGATAGAATCCCTCCGCGGGGGCTACACCTTC
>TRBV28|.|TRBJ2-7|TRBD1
CASSLMGQGADEQYF
TGTGCCAGCAGTTTAATGGGACAGGGAGCGGACGAGCAGTACTTC
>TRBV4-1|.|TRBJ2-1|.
CASSHVRGIYNEQFF
TGCGCCAGCAGCCACGTCAGAGGGATCTACAATGAGCAGTTCTTC
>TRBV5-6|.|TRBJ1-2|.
CASTPSRSLYGYTF
TGTGCCAGCACCCCATCACGGTCCTTATATGGCTACACCTTC
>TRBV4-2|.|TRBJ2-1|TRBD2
CASSQGSSGSFSGNEQFF
TGTGCCAGCAGCCAGGGGTCTAGCGGGAGCTTCTCGGGGAATGAGCAGTTCTTC
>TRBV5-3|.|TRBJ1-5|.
CARSPTHCFSNQPQHF
TGTGCCAGAAGCCCAACTCATTGTTTTAGCAATCAGCCCCAGCATTTT
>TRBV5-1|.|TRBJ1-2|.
CASGPGGQNYGYTF
TGCGCCAGCGGTCCCGGCGGACAGAACTATGGCTACACCTTC
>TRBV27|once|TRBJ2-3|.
CASSLGGLARTDTQYF
TGTGCCAGCAGTTTAGGTGGGCTAGCGAGAACAGATACGCAGTATTTT
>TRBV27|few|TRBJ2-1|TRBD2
CASSFWVLGGRASYNEQFF
TGTGCCAGCAGTTTTTGGGTATTGGGCGGGAGAGCTTCATACAATGAGCAGTTCTTC
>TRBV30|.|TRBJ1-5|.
CAWSVPGARNQPQHF
TGTGCCTGGAGTGTTCCGGGAGCTAGGAATCAGCCCCAGCATTTT
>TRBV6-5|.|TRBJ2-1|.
CASSPEFRVNEQFF
TGTGCCAGCAGTCCCGAATTCCGAGTCAATGAGCAGTTCTTC